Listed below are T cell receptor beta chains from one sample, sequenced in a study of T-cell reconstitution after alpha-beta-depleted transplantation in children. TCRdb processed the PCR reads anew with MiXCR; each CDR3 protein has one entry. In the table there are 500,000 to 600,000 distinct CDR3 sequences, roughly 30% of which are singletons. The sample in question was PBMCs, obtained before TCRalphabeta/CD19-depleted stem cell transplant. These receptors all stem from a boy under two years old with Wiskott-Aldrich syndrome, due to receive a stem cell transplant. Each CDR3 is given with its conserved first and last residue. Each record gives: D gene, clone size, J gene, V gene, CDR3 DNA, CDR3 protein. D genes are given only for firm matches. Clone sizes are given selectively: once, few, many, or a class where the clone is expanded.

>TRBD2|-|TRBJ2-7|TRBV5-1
TGCGCCAGCAGCTTGGTTTCTGCGGGAGGGCCGCGCCGCGAGCAGTACTTC
CASSLVSAGGPRREQYF
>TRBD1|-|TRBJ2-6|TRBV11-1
TGTGCCAGCAGCCATGGGACAGGCGACTCTGGGGCCAACGTCCTGACTTTC
CASSHGTGDSGANVLTF
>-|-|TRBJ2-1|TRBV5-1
TGCGCCAGCAGCTCCCACGCCCGACTAGAGAAGGATGAGCAGTTCTTC
CASSSHARLEKDEQFF
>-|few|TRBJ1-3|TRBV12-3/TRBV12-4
TGTGCCAGCAGTTTAGGCAGCAATGGCTGGGATCTAAGCTCTGGAAACACCATATATTTT
CASSLGSNGWDLSSGNTIYF
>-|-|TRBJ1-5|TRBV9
TGTGCCAGCAGCGTAGGAGGGTATCAGCCCCAGCATTTT
CASSVGGYQPQHF
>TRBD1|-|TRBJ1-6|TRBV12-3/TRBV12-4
TGTGCCAGCAGTTTGAGGGTGGGGGACAGGGTCAATTCACCCCTCCACTTT
CASSLRVGDRVNSPLHF
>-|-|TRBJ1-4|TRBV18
TGTGCCAGCTCACCACCAGGGACGGGTTGGGAAAAACTGTTTTTT
CASSPPGTGWEKLFF
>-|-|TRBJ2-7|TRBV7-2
TGTGCCAGCAGCTTAGTTGGGACTGAGAGATTCTACGAGCAGTACTTC
CASSLVGTERFYEQYF
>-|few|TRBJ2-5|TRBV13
TGTGCCAGCAGCTTAGGCCCTCGGACCCAGTACTTC
CASSLGPRTQYF
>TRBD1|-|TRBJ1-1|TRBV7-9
TGTGCCAGCAGCTTAATGAGACAGGGATCTTTCTTT
CASSLMRQGSFF
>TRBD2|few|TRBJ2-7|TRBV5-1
TGCGCCAGCAGCTTGTCGCCTAGCGGGATCTACGAGCAGTACTTC
CASSLSPSGIYEQYF
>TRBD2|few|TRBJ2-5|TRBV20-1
TGCAGTGCTAGTCATGCGGGAGGGGTCGTAGAGACCCAGTACTTC
CSASHAGGVVETQYF
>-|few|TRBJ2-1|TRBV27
TGTGCCAGCAGTCCAGCACTAGGCTACAATGAGCAGTTCTTC
CASSPALGYNEQFF
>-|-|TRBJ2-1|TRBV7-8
TGTGCCAGCAGCTTAGCGTCCGCAGGTGGGGTTTGGGGGAGGAATGAGCAGTTCTTC
CASSLASAGGVWGRNEQFF
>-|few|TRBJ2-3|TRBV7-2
TGTGCCAGCAGCGTATCCAGGGTTCCTAGCACAGATACGCACTATTTT
CASSVSRVPSTDTHYF
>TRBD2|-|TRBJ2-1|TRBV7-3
TGTGCCAGCAGCTTAAGAGCGGGAGGGCAAGGAGAGCAGTTCTTC
CASSLRAGGQGEQFF
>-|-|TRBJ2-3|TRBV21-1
TGTGCCAGCAGCAAAGCAGGCTTCACAGATACGCAGTATTTT
CASSKAGFTDTQYF
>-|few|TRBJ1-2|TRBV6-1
TGTGCCAGCAATAGAGGGACTTTCATCTATGGCTACACCTTC
CASNRGTFIYGYTF
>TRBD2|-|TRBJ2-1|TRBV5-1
TGCGCCAGCAGCCCGACTAGCGGGAGCGGATACAATGAGCAGTTCTTC
CASSPTSGSGYNEQFF
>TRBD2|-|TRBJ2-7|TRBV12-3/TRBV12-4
TGTGCCAGCAGTCCGACTAGCGGGAGACTGTACGAGCAGTACTTC
CASSPTSGRLYEQYF
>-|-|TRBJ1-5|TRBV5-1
TGCGCCAGCAGCCCCTCCCCCAATCAGCCCCAGCATTTT
CASSPSPNQPQHF
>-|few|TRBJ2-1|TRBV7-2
TGTGCCAGCAGCTTATTCCCCGGCGGAAGCTCCTACAATGAGCAGTTCTTC
CASSLFPGGSSYNEQFF
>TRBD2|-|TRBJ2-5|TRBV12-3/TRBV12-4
TGTGCCAGCAGTTGGGGAGGTGCGGGAGGGCAGGAGACCCAGTACTTC
CASSWGGAGGQETQYF